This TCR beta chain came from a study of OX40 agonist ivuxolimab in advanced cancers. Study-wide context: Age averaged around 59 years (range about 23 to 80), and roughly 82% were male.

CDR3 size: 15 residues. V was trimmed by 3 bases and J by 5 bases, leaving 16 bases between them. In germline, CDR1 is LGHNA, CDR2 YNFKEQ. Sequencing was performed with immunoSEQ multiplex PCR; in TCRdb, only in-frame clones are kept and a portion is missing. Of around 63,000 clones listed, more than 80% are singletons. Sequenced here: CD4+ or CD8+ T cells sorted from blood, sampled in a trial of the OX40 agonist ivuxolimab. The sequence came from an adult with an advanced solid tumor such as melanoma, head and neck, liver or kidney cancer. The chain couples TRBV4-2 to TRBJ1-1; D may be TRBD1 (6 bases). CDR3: CASSQQQGYGTEAFF. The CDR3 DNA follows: TGTGCCAGCAGCCAGCAACAGGGATATGGGACTGAAGCTTTCTTT.